The T cell receptor beta chain described here comes from a study of blood T cell repertoires in COVID-19. At the level of the study: Specimens from acute and convalescent COVID-19 originated in the United States, Italy and Spain.

The V gene's germline CDR1 is SGDLS and CDR2 YYNGEE. The CDR3 is 17 amino acids. The ends lost 3 bases at V and 4 bases at J; junction bases unmatched: 12. As originally analysed: Estimation of nucleated cell counts relied on the amplification of reference gene primers. This table comes from immunoSEQ multiplex PCR, and its TCRdb copy is limited to in-frame clones, with some not included. V, J and clone size derive from that table, while D and trimming were established from the DNA sequence. The sample lists around 620,000 clones, more than 80% occurring once. The sequence derives from a woman under 30 with acute or convalescent COVID-19. The J gene is TRBJ2-3, the V gene TRBV9, with 9 bases aligning to TRBD2. The specimen sequenced was peripheral blood. The CDR3 region is CASSDAGGLHGADTQYF. The CDR3 DNA is TGTGCCAGCAGCGACGCGGGGGGGCTCCATGGCGCAGATACGCAGTATTTT.